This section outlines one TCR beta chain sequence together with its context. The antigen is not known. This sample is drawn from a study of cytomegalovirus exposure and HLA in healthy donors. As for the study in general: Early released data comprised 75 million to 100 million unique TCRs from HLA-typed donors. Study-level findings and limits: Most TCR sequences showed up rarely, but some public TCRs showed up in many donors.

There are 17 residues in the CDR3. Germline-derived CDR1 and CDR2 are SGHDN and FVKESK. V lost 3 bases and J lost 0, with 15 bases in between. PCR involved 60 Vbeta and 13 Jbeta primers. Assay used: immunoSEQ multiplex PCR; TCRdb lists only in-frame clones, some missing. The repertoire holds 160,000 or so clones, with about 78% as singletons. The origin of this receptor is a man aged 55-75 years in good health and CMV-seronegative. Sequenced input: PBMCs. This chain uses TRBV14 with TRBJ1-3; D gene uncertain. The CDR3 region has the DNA TGTGCCAGCAGCCAGACATTGTCAGGCTACTCTGGAAACACCATATATTTT. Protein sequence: CASSQTLSGYSGNTIYF.